This paragraph reports one T cell receptor beta chain. The antigen remains undetermined. This entry comes from a study of CD8 T cells in ankylosing spondylitis. Overall study findings and caveats: The authors reported significant enrichment of disease-linked clones in matched ankylosing spondylitis synovial fluid. Characteristic of ankylosing spondylitis blood, it appeared, was a TCR beta motif comprising several highly homologous variants. Disease-linked clones proved CD8+ and comparatively uncommon in peripheral blood.

The CDR3 spans 13 residues. Germline CDR1 is SGHRS and CDR2 is YFSETQ. Trimming took off 4 bases at V and 12 bases at J, with 19 bases between the two ends. As the method for making TCR beta libraries, quantitative 5'-RACE with molecular barcodes was used. From the 5' RACE reads, TCRdb called clonotypes with MiXCR, one entry per CDR3 protein. The sample has hundreds of thousands of distinct CDR3 sequences; about 25% are singletons. The sample comprised blood, either unsorted or a sorted T cell fraction (not recorded which). The chain couples TRBV5-1 to TRBJ1-1; D is unresolved. The sequence was obtained from a male donor with ankylosing spondylitis. The CDR3 DNA reads TGCGCCAGCAGCCAAATCCCGGCTTTAGGAACTTTCTTT. Translation: CASSQIPALGTFF.